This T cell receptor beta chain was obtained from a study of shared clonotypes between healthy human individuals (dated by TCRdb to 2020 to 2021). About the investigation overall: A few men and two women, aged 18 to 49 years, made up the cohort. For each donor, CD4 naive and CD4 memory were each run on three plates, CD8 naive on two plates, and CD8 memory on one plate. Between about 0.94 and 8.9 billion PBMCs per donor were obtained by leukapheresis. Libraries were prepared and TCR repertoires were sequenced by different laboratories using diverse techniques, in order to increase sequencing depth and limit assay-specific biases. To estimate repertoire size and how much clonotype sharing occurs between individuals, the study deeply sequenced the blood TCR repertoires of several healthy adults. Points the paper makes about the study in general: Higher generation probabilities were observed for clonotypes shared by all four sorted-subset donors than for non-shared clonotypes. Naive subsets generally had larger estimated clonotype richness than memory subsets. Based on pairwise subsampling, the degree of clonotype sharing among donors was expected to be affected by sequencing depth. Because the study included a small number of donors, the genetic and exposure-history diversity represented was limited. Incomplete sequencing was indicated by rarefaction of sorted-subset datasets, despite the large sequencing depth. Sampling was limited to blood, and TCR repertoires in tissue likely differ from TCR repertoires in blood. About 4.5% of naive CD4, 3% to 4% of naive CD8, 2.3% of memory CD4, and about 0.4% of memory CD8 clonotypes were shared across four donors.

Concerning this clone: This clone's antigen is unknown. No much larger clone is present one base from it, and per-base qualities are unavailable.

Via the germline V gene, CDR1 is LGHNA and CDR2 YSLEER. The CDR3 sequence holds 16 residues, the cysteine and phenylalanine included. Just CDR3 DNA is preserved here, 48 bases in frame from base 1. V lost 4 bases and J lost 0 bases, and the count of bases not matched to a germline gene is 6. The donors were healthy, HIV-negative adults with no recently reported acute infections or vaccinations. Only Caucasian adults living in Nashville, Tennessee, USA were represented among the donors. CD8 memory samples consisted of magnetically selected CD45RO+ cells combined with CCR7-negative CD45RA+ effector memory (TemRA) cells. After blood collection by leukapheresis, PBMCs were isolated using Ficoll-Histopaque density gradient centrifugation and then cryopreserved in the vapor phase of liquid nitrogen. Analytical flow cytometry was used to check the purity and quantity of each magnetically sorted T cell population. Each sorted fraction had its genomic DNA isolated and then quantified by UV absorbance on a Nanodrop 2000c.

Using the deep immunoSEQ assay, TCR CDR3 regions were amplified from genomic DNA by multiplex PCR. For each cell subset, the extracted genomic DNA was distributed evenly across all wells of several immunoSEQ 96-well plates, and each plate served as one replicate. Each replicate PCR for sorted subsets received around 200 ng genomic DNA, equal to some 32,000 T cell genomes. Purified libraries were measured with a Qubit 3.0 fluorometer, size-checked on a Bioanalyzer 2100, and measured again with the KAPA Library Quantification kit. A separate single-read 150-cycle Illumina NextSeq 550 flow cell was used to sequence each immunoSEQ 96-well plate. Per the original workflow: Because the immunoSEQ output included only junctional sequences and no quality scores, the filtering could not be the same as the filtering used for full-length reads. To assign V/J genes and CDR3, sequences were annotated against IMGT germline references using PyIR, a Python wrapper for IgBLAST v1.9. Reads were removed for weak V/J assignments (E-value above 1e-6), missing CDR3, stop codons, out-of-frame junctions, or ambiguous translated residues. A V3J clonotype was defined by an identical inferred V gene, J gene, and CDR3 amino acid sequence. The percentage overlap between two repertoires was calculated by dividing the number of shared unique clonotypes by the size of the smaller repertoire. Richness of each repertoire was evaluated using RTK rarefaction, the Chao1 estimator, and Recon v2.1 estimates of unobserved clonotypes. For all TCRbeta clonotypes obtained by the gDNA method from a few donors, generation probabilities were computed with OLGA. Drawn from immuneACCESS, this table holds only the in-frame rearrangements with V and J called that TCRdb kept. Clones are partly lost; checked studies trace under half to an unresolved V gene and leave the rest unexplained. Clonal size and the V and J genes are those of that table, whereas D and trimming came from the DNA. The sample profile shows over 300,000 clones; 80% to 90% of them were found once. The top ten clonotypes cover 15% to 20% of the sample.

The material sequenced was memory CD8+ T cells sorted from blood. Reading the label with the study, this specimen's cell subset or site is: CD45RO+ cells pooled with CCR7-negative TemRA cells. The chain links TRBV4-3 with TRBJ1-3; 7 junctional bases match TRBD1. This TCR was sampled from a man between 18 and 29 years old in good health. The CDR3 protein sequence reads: CASSRHTGDSGNTIYF. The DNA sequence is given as TGCGCCAGCAGCCGCCATACAGGGGACTCTGGAAACACCATATATTTT.